The source of this TCR beta chain is a study of Ad26.COV2.S vaccination and SARS-CoV-2 variants. Study in general: Participant was drawn from the COV1001 Ad26.COV2.S trial arm.

This CDR3 spans 14 amino acids. In germline, CDR1 is SGHTA, CDR2 FQGNSA. V dropped 5 bases and J dropped 4; count of bases not matched to a gene: 3. Treatment: around 19 received Ad26.COV2.S at low or high dose, single or two shots; five or six received placebo; per-sample allocation not given. Each sample was drawn 63 days after the first injection (of vaccine or placebo). Vaccination used an Ad26 vector expressing Wuhan-strain SARS-CoV-2 spike. Clones were sequenced by immunoSEQ multiplex PCR, and TCRdb holds only the in-frame ones, with some missing. The top ten clones hold around 1.8% of a sample with 440,000 or so clones, about 90% of them seen once.

The input for sequencing was peripheral blood, taken in a trial of Ad26.COV2.S vaccine versus placebo. This clonotype was sampled from a person aged 18-65 years who received the Ad26.COV2.S COVID-19 vaccine or a placebo. The chain links TRBV7-2 to TRBJ2-5; 11 bases are shared with TRBD2. The CDR3 spells CASSHSGGGETQYF. The CDR3 DNA reads as TGTGCCAGCAGCCATAGCGGGGGGGGAGAGACCCAGTACTTC.